Listed here are 13 T cell receptor beta chains from one sample, sequenced in a study of beta chain features in type 1 diabetes. TCRB transcripts that were expressed got sequenced, as all of the isolated RNA had been reverse transcribed. Clones were read by immunoSEQ multiplex PCR, and TCRdb kept only the in-frame ones, dropping some. The table lists about 40,000 clones, roughly 50% of them singletons. Sequencing was done on a sample of stem cell memory CD4+ T cells from blood. These receptors were obtained from a woman in her twenties or thirties in good health.

The chain recombines TRBV28 with TRBJ2-3; 7 bases line up with TRBD2. Germline V gene data show CDR1 as MDHEN and CDR2 as SYDVKM. The CDR3 sequence is 15 residues long. The ends lost 5 bases at V and 6 bases at J; junction bases unmatched: 11. The DNA of the CDR3 is TGTGCCAGCAGTCTCCCGGGAGGTGGGGTGGATACGCAGTATTTT. It specifies CASSLPGGGVDTQYF.

CDR3 sequence reads: CASSMDREYGYTF. DNA of the CDR3: TGCGCCAGCAGCATGGACAGAGAGTATGGCTACACCTTC. The chain combines TRBV5-1 with TRBJ1-2, with D possibly TRBD1 on 6 matching bases. This CDR3 has 13 amino acids. Germline loops: CDR1 SGHRS, CDR2 YFSETQ. V was clipped by 4 bases and J by 5 bases, with 12 bases between them.

The V and J genes are TRBV30 and TRBJ1-1, with 7 positions matching TRBD1. The trim removed 2 bases at V and 6 bases at J, leaving 15 bases unmatched. The CDR3 runs 16 residues. Per the germline V gene, CDR1 is GTSNPN and CDR2 is SVGIG (reference sequence). CDR3 nucleotide sequence: TGTGCCTGGAGTAACGGCCGTGTAGGGGGCAACGCTGAAGCTTTCTTT. Translating it yields CAWSNGRVGGNAEAFF.

CDR3 loop: CASGAGLAGGPLQETQYF. The CDR3 DNA follows: TGTGCTAGTGGTGCAGGACTAGCGGGAGGGCCGCTACAAGAGACCCAGTACTTC. The V gene is TRBV12-5, the J gene TRBJ2-5; 15 positions match TRBD2. The V and J ends lost 5 bases and 2 bases, in that order; junction bases with no gene match: 9. The CDR3 spans 18 residues. Per the germline V gene, CDR1 is LGHNT and CDR2 is FRNRAP.

This clone occurred once. The gene calls are TRBV7-2 and TRBJ2-1; TRBD2 matches at 7 bases. The CDR3 extends over 16 amino acids. The V gene end was trimmed by 2 bases and the J gene end by 2 bases; junction bases not matched to a gene: 6. Germline V gives CDR1 SGHTA, CDR2 FQGNSA. CDR3 in DNA: TGTGCCAGCAGCTTAAATCCAGCGGGAACCTACAATGAGCAGTTCTTC. Translation gives CASSLNPAGTYNEQFF.

V gene TRBV28 combines with J gene TRBJ2-3, with D possibly TRBD2 on 6 matching bases. This CDR3 is built from 13 residues. The germline V gene has CDR1 MDHEN and CDR2 SYDVKM. V was clipped by 6 bases and J by 7 bases, with 14 bases between them. CDR3 sequence: CASSLPGVNTQYF. The CDR3 DNA is TGTGCCAGCAGCCTCCCGGGAGTAAATACGCAGTATTTT.

In its sample, this clone was seen a few times. The genes are TRBV10-3 and TRBJ2-7, with D perhaps matching TRBD2 (5 bases). The V gene's germline CDR1 is ENHRY and CDR2 SYGVKD. With 11 bases removed from V and 2 bases from J, the gap between germline ends came to 13 bases. The CDR3 loop spans 12 amino acids. The CDR3 here is CASGLQPYEQYF. Here the CDR3 DNA reads TGTGCCTCAGGACTGCAGCCCTACGAGCAGTACTTC.

There are a few counts of this clone. This chain connects TRBV7-2 to TRBJ2-1; 8 bases match TRBD2. Germline lookup yields CDR1 SGHTA and CDR2 FQGNSA. CDR3 length equals 14 residues. V lost 7 bases to trimming and J lost 5 bases; unmatched junction nucleotides: 7. This CDR3 reads CASNRLALDNEQFF. CDR3 coding DNA: TGTGCCAGCAACCGACTAGCGTTAGACAATGAGCAGTTCTTC.

The rearrangement links TRBV5-5 to TRBJ2-3; possible D gene TRBD2, 6 bases. Germline lookup yields CDR1 SGHKS and CDR2 YYEKEE (reference sequence). The CDR3 runs 14 residues. The ends were cut back, 4 bases at V and 2 bases at J, with 11 bases in the middle. CDR3 sequence reads: CASSIGGLTDTQYF. The CDR3 nucleotides are TGTGCCAGCAGCATCGGGGGACTCACAGATACGCAGTATTTT. Using reference TRBV5-5 and TRBJ2-3 for the parts outside the CDR3, the full variable domain is DAGVTQSPTHLIKTRGQQVTLRCSPISGHKSVSWYQQVLGQGPQFIFQYYEKEERGRGNFPDRFSARQFPNYSSELNVNALLLGDSALYLCASSIGGLTDTQYFGPGTRLTVL.

The V and J genes are TRBV5-4 and TRBJ1-4; 7 bases match TRBD1. CDR1 is SGHNT and CDR2 is YYREEE in the germline V gene (reference sequence). V lost 3 bases and J lost 6; bases outside the gene matches: 8. This CDR3 region has 15 residues. The CDR3 loop is CASSSGGGTDEKLFF. Written as DNA, the CDR3 is TGTGCCAGCAGCTCAGGGGGTGGGACAGATGAAAAACTGTTTTTT.

The chain couples TRBV6-4 to TRBJ2-7; 8 nucleotides line up with TRBD1. The length of the CDR3 is 14 residues. The trim removed 11 bases at V and 2 bases at J, leaving 11 bases unmatched. CDR1 and CDR2 (germline): MRHNA, SNTAGT. This CDR3 is CAARRGQGAYEQYF. CDR3 in DNA: TGTGCCGCCAGAAGAGGACAGGGAGCCTACGAGCAGTACTTC.

The V and J genes are TRBV20-1 and TRBJ1-5; no clear D gene. Per the germline V gene, CDR1 is DFQATT and CDR2 is SNEGSKA (reference sequence). The CDR3 runs to 11 residues. Trimming took off 6 bases at V and 3 bases at J, with 6 bases between the two ends. Written as DNA, the CDR3 is TGCAGTGCCAGTAACAATCAGCCCCAGCATTTT. Its translation: CSASNNQPQHF.

The gene calls are TRBV11-2 and TRBJ2-2; the match to TRBD2 covers 8 bases. There are 16 residues in the CDR3. V dropped 0 bases and J dropped 6; count of bases not matched to a gene: 6. Per germline, CDR1 SGHAT and CDR2 FQNNGV. The CDR3 protein is CASSLELGRAAGELFF. In nucleotides, the CDR3 is TGTGCCAGCAGCTTAGAGCTCGGGAGGGCCGCCGGGGAGCTGTTTTTT.